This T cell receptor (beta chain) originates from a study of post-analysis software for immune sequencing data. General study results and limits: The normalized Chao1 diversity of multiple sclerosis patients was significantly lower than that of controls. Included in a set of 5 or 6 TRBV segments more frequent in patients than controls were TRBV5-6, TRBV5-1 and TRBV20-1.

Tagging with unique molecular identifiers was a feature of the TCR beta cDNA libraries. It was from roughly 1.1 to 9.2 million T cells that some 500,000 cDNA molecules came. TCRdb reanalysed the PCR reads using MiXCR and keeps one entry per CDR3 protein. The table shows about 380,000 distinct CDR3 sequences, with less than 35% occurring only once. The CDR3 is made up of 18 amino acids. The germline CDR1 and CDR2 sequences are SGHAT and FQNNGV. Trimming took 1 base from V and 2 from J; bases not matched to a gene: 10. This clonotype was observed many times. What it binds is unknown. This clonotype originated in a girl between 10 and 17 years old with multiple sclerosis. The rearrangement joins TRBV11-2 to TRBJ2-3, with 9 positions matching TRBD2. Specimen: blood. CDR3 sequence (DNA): TGTGCCAGCAGCTTAGGTTCGACTAGCGGAACTCTCACAGATACGCAGTATTTT. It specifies CASSLGSTSGTLTDTQYF.